Listed here are 4 T cell receptor beta chains from one sample, sequenced in a study of shared clonotypes between healthy human individuals. Assay used: immunoSEQ multiplex PCR; TCRdb lists only in-frame clones, some missing. Of a few million clones listed, 85% to 95% are singletons. The sample consisted of naive CD4+ T cells from PBMCs. Subset in this sample: CD45RA+ positively selected. Receptor source: a man between 18 and 35 years old in good health. Some clones in this sample may be carry-over from other donors' samples.

The chain recombines TRBV7-3 with TRBJ1-5, with D hard to call. Per the germline V gene, CDR1 is SGHTA and CDR2 is FQGTGA. CDR3 size: 16 residues. Trimming shortened V by 4 bases and J by 4 bases, and 17 bases separated the two germline ends. The CDR3 spells CASSSSPEARNQPQHF. The CDR3 DNA reads as TGTGCCAGCAGCTCCTCTCCCGAAGCTCGTAATCAGCCCCAGCATTTT.

This chain links TRBV28 with TRBJ2-7; the D is unclear. The CDR3 loop spans 15 amino acids. V was shortened by 6 bases and J by 0 bases, with 15 bases between the two germline ends. CDR1 is MDHEN and CDR2 is SYDVKM in the germline V gene. CDR3 protein: CASRPYSWDSYEQYF. The CDR3 region has the DNA TGTGCCAGCAGACCATATTCCTGGGACTCCTACGAGCAGTACTTC. The full variable domain, its missing parts supplied by reference TRBV28 and TRBJ2-7, is DVKVTQSSRYLVKRTGEKVFLECVQDMDHENMFWYRQDPGLGLRLIYFSYDVKMKEKGDIPEGYSVSREKKERFSLILESASTNQTSMYLCASRPYSWDSYEQYFGPGTRLTVT.

This chain links TRBV7-6 with TRBJ2-3; no reliable D call. Trimming shortened V by 2 bases and J by 2 bases, and 14 bases separated the two germline ends. Germline V CDR1 and CDR2: SGHVS, FNYEAQ. The CDR3 is 16 amino acids. The CDR3 spells CASSLYGPRLTDTQYF. The CDR3 DNA follows: TGTGCCAGCAGCTTATATGGACCCCGGCTCACAGATACGCAGTATTTT.

The chain combines TRBV18 with TRBJ1-1; D gene ambiguous. The length of the CDR3 is 18 residues. The germline V gene has CDR1 KGHSH and CDR2 LQKENI. Trimming pared 1 base from V and 1 base from J, leaving 19 bases between. CDR3 amino acids: CASSPRDTVVYGNTEAFF. CDR3 nucleotides: TGTGCCAGCTCACCACGGGATACGGTGGTTTACGGGAACACTGAAGCTTTCTTT.